This TCR beta chain was recovered during a study of T cell responses to AZD1222 COVID-19 vaccine. Measured with immunoSEQ multiplex PCR; TCRdb has only the in-frame clones, and not every one. The sample yields 190,000 or so clones, 80% to 95% seen once. CDR3 length equals 18 residues. The junction had 13 bases not matched to a gene; V was cut back by 3 bases and J by 0 bases. Germline V gives CDR1 MNHNS, CDR2 SASEGT. Remarks on this clone: Antigen specificity is unknown.

Whole-study findings and limits: Reportedly, nearly half of unique spike TCRs recognized epitopes outside B.1.351/B.1.1.7 mutations. Seropositivity was recorded at baseline in only 6 or 7 AZD1222 recipients. Clonal diversity may have been underestimated, and the donors were mostly white British, with more females than males.

This chain uses TRBV6-1 with TRBJ1-2; 7 bases match TRBD1. This specimen was peripheral blood, taken 28 days after the second AZD1222 dose. The clonotype was recovered from an adult who received the AZD1222 COVID-19 vaccine. In nucleotides, the CDR3 is TGTGCCAGCAGTGATCCGTTTAGGGGGCCCCAATCTAACTATGGCTACACCTTC. Protein sequence: CASSDPFRGPQSNYGYTF.